Each of the 3 T cell receptor beta chains below was sequenced from the same sample in a study of control samples from healthy donors and cancer patients (dated by TCRdb to about 2020). The library was generated by the immunoSEQ multiplex PCR assay. In TCRdb, the immuneACCESS table is reduced to in-frame sequences with V and J assigned. These tables do not hold every clone; where another copy was compared, an unresolved V gene accounts for under half, and the others remain unexplained. Present in this sample are 98,000 or so clones, 70% to 80% of which were seen just once. The top ten clonotypes cover 10% of the sample. Sample: blood. These receptors all stem from a woman in her twenties or thirties in good health.

This chain connects TRBV10-3 to TRBJ1-1, with D unresolved. Germline lookup yields CDR1 ENHRY and CDR2 SYGVKD. Between the trimmed V and J ends, which lost 8 bases and 5 bases, there was a span of 9 bases. This CDR3 is built from 11 residues. The chain's CDR3 is CAIGLDTEAFF. Written as DNA, the CDR3 is TGTGCCATCGGCCTGGATACTGAAGCTTTCTTT.

CDR3 in amino acids: CASSQGQQIVQYF. Here the CDR3 DNA reads TGTGCCAGCAGCCAAGGGCAACAGATTGTGCAGTACTTC. The chain has TRBV3-1 (or the pseudogene TRBV3-2) and TRBJ2-7; no definite D call. This CDR3 comprises 13 residues. V lost 1 base and J lost 9, with 13 bases in between. In germline, CDR1 is LGHDT, CDR2 YNNKEL (reference sequence).

The chain joins TRBV19 to TRBJ1-2, with D possibly being TRBD1 (5 bases). The CDR3 runs to 11 residues. The V gene lost 6 bases and the J gene lost 5 bases, with 7 bases spanning the gap. Per the germline V gene, CDR1 is LNHDA and CDR2 is SQIVND (reference sequence). CDR3 sequence: CASRAGYGYTF. The CDR3, as DNA: TGTGCCAGTAGAGCAGGGTATGGCTACACCTTC.